A single sample gave rise to the 23 T cell receptor beta chains below, sequenced in a study of vaccination effects on CD4 cells after COVID-19. Before sequencing took place, the ViraFEST assay used viral peptide pools to expand antigen-specific CD4+ T cells. Researchers isolated CD4+ T cells once around 11 days of culture had elapsed. Two doses of either BNT162b2 or mRNA-1273 were given to each participant. The antigens of these receptors remain unknown. Here immunoSEQ multiplex PCR was the method, and the copy in TCRdb shows in-frame clones only, minus some. Of under 85,000 clones in the sample, roughly 73% were seen once. The material sequenced was CD4+ T cells from PBMCs cultured with HCoV-OC43 spike peptides, taken after COVID-19 vaccination. The subset was: HCoV-OC43 spike overlapping peptide pool stimulation. The receptors derive from a human donor who received a COVID-19 vaccine.

The chain recombines TRBV7-7 with TRBJ1-3; weak D call: TRBD1 (5 bases). Trimming cost V 3 bases and J 2 bases, with 26 bases left between them. The germline gives CDR1 SSHAT, CDR2 FNYEAQ (reference sequence). The CDR3 is 20 amino acids. The CDR3 DNA sequence: TGTGCCAGCAGCTTTGCCCACCTTTGGGACGAAGGGCCCCCTGGAAACACCATATATTTT. Translated, it gives CASSFAHLWDEGPPGNTIYF.

This clone has just one count. The chain uses TRBV12-3 or TRBV12-4 and TRBJ2-7; 7 nucleotides line up with TRBD2. The V segment lost 2 bases and the J segment 6 bases; nucleotides outside the gene matches: 4. This CDR3 is built from 13 residues. The CDR3 spells CASSLKGEGEQYV. The CDR3 coding sequence is TGTGCCAGCAGTTTAAAAGGGGAGGGCGAGCAGTACGTC.

The V gene is TRBV6-2 or TRBV6-3, the J gene TRBJ2-3; D might be TRBD1 or TRBD2, each matching 5 bases. There are 13 residues in the CDR3. Per germline, CDR1 MNHEY and CDR2 SVGEGT. The V end was cut by 2 bases, the J end by 6 bases, with 9 bases between. Here the CDR3 reads CASSYGGSDTQYF. The CDR3 bases are TGTGCCAGCAGTTACGGGGGATCCGATACGCAGTATTTT.

The V and J genes are TRBV18 and TRBJ2-7; 7 bases fit TRBD2. Looked up from germline, CDR1 is KGHSH and CDR2 is LQKENI. This CDR3 comprises 13 residues. For the CDR3, the DNA is TGTGCCAGCTCACCGGGACTATCCTTCGAGCAGTACGTC. Translation gives CASSPGLSFEQYV.

This chain uses TRBV5-1 with TRBJ1-1; TRBD1 might be the D (6 bases). The germline gives CDR1 SGHRS, CDR2 YFSETQ. V was trimmed by 2 bases and J by 3 bases, leaving 14 bases between them. The CDR3 length is 15 residues. The CDR3: CASSFNRARDTEAFF. CDR3 DNA: TGCGCCAGCAGCTTCAACAGGGCTCGAGACACTGAAGCTTTCTTT.

CDR3 protein: CASSLTPFKRGLNYGYTF. CDR3 in DNA: TGTGCCAGCAGTTTAACACCGTTTAAGAGGGGACTGAACTATGGCTACACCTTC. The chain has TRBV28 and TRBJ1-2, with a possible D match to TRBD1 (5 bases). Germline V CDR1 and CDR2: MDHEN, SYDVKM. The CDR3 has 18 residues. The ends were cut back, 2 bases at V and 2 bases at J, with 21 bases in the middle.

V usage is TRBV18 and J usage is TRBJ2-1; perhaps TRBD2 as D (7 bases). Trimming removed 3 bases from V and 9 bases from J, with 18 bases in between. CDR1 and CDR2 (germline): KGHSH, LQKENI. This CDR3 spans 15 amino acids. CDR3 in DNA: TGTGCCAGCTCACCGGGGCGGGGGCCCGATGGTGAGCAGTTCTTC. It codes for CASSPGRGPDGEQFF.

The V gene is TRBV24-1, the J gene TRBJ2-3; 8 nucleotides match TRBD1. Germline lookup yields CDR1 KGHDR and CDR2 SFDVKD. The CDR3 is made up of 15 amino acids. The junction had 6 bases not matched to a gene; V was cut back by 1 base and J by 7 bases. CDR3 sequence (DNA): TGTGCCACCAGTGATTTCAGTACAGGGGGGTATACGCAGTATTTT. It codes for CATSDFSTGGYTQYF.

The rearrangement links TRBV18 to TRBJ2-7, with D perhaps being TRBD1 or TRBD2 (6 bases each). Trimming took 3 bases from V and 3 from J, leaving 12 bases between them. Germline CDR1 KGHSH, CDR2 LQKENI. CDR3 length: 14 amino acids. CDR3 amino acids: CASSPGGYGYEQYV. The CDR3 DNA reads as TGTGCCAGCTCACCGGGGGGCTACGGCTACGAGCAGTACGTC.

The chain uses TRBV7-9 and TRBJ2-3; possibly TRBD1 for D (6 bases). Trimming removed 3 bases from V and 1 base from J, with 11 bases in between. The V gene's germline CDR1 is SEHNR and CDR2 FQNEAQ (reference sequence). CDR3 length equals 15 residues. CDR3 sequence reads: CASSFGQLGTDTQYF. CDR3 coding DNA: TGTGCCAGCAGCTTTGGACAGTTAGGCACAGATACGCAGTATTTT.

V and J are TRBV24-1 and TRBJ1-1, with 7 bases matching TRBD1. J was trimmed by 1 base and V by 7 bases; bases with no gene match: 5. The CDR3 consists of 14 residues. Germline CDR1 reads KGHDR; CDR2 reads SFDVKD. CDR3 nucleotide sequence: TGTGCCACCAGCACAGGGGCTGAGAACACTGAAGCTTTCTTT. Translating it yields CATSTGAENTEAFF.

The chain is built from TRBV30 and TRBJ1-4; D not certain. There are 11 residues in the CDR3. Trimming left V 2 bases short and J 7 bases short, with 5 bases between. Germline CDR1 GTSNPN, CDR2 SVGIG (reference sequence). The CDR3: CAWSPGEKLFF. CDR3 sequence (DNA): TGTGCCTGGAGTCCTGGTGAAAAACTGTTTTTT.

The genes are TRBV6-6 and TRBJ1-2, with 8 bases fitting TRBD1. The trim removed 9 bases at V and 7 bases at J, leaving 7 bases unmatched. The CDR3 is made up of 12 amino acids. Germline CDR1 reads MNHNY; CDR2 reads SVGAGI (reference sequence). CDR3 sequence: CASDRGNGGYTF. The CDR3 nucleotides read TGTGCCAGTGACAGGGGAAACGGTGGCTACACCTTC.

The chain has TRBV2 and TRBJ2-1; tentative D call: TRBD1 (6 bases). This CDR3 has 14 amino acids. Germline CDR1 is SNHLY and CDR2 is FYNNEI. With 7 bases removed from V and 10 bases from J, the gap between germline ends came to 20 bases. The CDR3 DNA sequence: TGTGCCAGCACCCAAGCGATCAGGGGAAGGGAGCAGTTCTTC. Translation: CASTQAIRGREQFF.

The chain carries TRBV18 and TRBJ2-1, with D possibly TRBD1 on 5 matching bases. Germline V lookup: CDR1 KGHSH, CDR2 LQKENI. The CDR3 covers 14 residues. Trimming took 3 bases from V and 3 from J, leaving 9 bases between them. CDR3 loop: CASSPDSYYNEQFF. CDR3 bases: TGTGCCAGCTCACCCGACAGCTACTACAATGAGCAGTTCTTC.

The rearrangement joins TRBV11-2 to TRBJ2-7; the D gene is possibly TRBD2 (6 bases). The ends were cut back, 1 base at V and 3 bases at J, with 25 bases in the middle. CDR1 and CDR2 from the germline V gene are SGHAT and FQNNGV. The length of the CDR3 is 19 residues. The CDR3 loop is CASSLGVARRGGGLYEQYV. Written as DNA, the CDR3 is TGTGCCAGCAGCTTAGGGGTGGCGAGGCGGGGTGGGGGTCTCTACGAGCAGTACGTC.

The V and J genes are TRBV2 and TRBJ1-5, with D maybe TRBD1 (5 bases). CDR3 length: 15 amino acids. The germline V gene encodes CDR1 SNHLY and CDR2 FYNNEI. Trimming removed 5 bases from V and 2 bases from J, with 13 bases in between. The CDR3 region is CASSSPTVRNQPQHF. The CDR3 region has the DNA TGTGCCAGCAGTTCCCCGACAGTCCGCAATCAGCCCCAGCATTTT.

This chain joins TRBV9 and TRBJ2-1; no clear D gene. The V end was cut by 0 bases, the J end by 8 bases, with 12 bases between. CDR3 length: 14 residues. Germline assignment: CDR1 SGDLS and CDR2 YYNGEE. The CDR3 here is CASSVGGGFDEQFF. The CDR3 coding sequence is TGTGCCAGCAGCGTAGGAGGTGGTTTCGATGAGCAGTTCTTC.

This clone turned up a few times. The chain couples TRBV2 to TRBJ1-3; no clear D. Per the germline V gene, CDR1 is SNHLY and CDR2 is FYNNEI. Trimming removed 4 bases from V and 7 bases from J, with 20 bases in between. CDR3 length equals 16 residues. CDR3 nucleotides: TGTGCCAGCAGTGCCCCGAGTATCACTTCCAGGAACACCATATATTTT. Its protein is CASSAPSITSRNTIYF. Full variable domain (remainder filled in from reference TRBV2 and TRBJ1-3): EPEVTQTPSHQVTQMGQEVILRCVPISNHLYFYWYRQILGQKVEFLVSFYNNEISEKSEIFDDQFSVERPDGSNFTLKIRSTKLEDSAMYFCASSAPSITSRNTIYFGEGSWLTVV.

The chain links TRBV6-5 to TRBJ1-5, with TRBD1 matching over 7 bases. The CDR3 is 15 amino acids. The germline CDR1 and CDR2 sequences are MNHEY and SVGAGI. V trimming: 7 bases; J trimming: 6 bases; junction bases outside the gene matches: 12. The CDR3 region is CASKETGSGSQPQHF. The CDR3 DNA sequence: TGTGCCAGCAAAGAGACAGGGTCGGGGAGTCAGCCCCAGCATTTT.

The V call is TRBV19, the J call TRBJ2-1, with a weak D call TRBD1 (6 bases). The CDR3 has 14 residues. CDR1 and CDR2 (germline): LNHDA, SQIVND (reference sequence). V was pared by 5 bases and J by 8 bases, with 16 bases between. DNA of the CDR3: TGTGCCAGTAGTCGACGACAGGCCGGGGATGAGCAGTTCTTC. Its translation is CASSRRQAGDEQFF.

The chain is built from TRBV10-3 and TRBJ1-4; D remains unclear. This CDR3 contains 15 residues. CDR1 is ENHRY, CDR2 SYGVKD, per germline. Trimming pared 0 bases from V and 7 bases from J, leaving 12 bases between. The CDR3 DNA is TGTGCCATCAGTGAGTCGAAAGGGATGAGTGAAAAACTGTTTTTT. Amino acid sequence: CAISESKGMSEKLFF.

The chain employs TRBV28 and TRBJ1-5; maybe TRBD1 (6 bases). This CDR3 spans 16 amino acids. Germline loops: CDR1 MDHEN, CDR2 SYDVKM. The V gene lost 8 bases and the J gene lost 2 bases, with 19 bases spanning the gap. CDR3 sequence reads: CASCRAGTRGNQPQHF. CDR3 in DNA: TGTGCCAGCTGTCGGGCCGGGACAAGGGGCAATCAGCCCCAGCATTTT.